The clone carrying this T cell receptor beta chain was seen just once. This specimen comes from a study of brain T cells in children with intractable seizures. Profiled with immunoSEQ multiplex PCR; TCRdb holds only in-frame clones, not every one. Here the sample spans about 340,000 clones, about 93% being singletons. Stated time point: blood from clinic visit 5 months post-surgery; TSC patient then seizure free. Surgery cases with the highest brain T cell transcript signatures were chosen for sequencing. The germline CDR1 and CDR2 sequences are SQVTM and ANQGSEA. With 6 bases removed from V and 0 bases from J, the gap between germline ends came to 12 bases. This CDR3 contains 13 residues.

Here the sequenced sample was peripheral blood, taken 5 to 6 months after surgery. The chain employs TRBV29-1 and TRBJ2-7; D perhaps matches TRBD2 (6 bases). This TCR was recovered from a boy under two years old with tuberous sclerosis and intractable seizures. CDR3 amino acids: CSVRRDRSYEQYF. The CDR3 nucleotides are TGCAGCGTCAGGAGGGACCGCTCCTACGAGCAGTACTTC.